This T cell receptor (beta chain) was obtained from a study of T-cell memory formation after mild COVID-19 (dated by TCRdb to about 2021). Study-level background: TCR sequence clusters from the two donors were found to be largely donor specific. The cohort comprised two young, previously healthy adult volunteers, one female and one male. In a couple of donors, T-cell clones that expanded and contracted after mild COVID-19 were followed by sequencing TCRalpha and TCRbeta repertoires longitudinally.

Note on this clonotype: No cognate antigen has been identified for it. No per-base quality is available; no much larger clone lies one base away.

Trimming costs V 3 bases and J 3 bases, and their ends lie 18 bases apart. The CDR3 has 15 amino acids, counting the end cysteine and phenylalanine. CDR3 DNA is the only sequence kept; it has 45 bases, read in frame from the first base. From the germline V gene (reference sequence), CDR1 is DFQATT and CDR2 is SNEGSKA. Ficoll-Paque density gradient centrifugation was the method used to isolate PBMCs. TCRdb records Illumina NovaSeq 6000 as the sequencer. Using 5'RACE with constant-segment primers, TCRalpha and TCRbeta cDNA libraries were constructed, with sample barcodes and unique molecular identifiers added in the process. Trizol reagent was used to extract RNA from every sample. Library amplification was performed in two PCR steps, and a second sample barcode and Illumina TruSeq adapters were introduced in the second step. The libraries were sequenced on an Illumina NovaSeq using 2 x 150 bp paired-end reads. In the paper's pipeline: Demultiplexing of reads and collapsing into UMI-guided consensus sequences were performed with migec v1.2.7. Using mixcr v2.1.11, the UMI consensuses were aligned to TRA and TRB V and J templates and assembled into clonotypes. A clonotype was counted as expanded or contracted only when both edgeR and NoisET called the clonotype significant, with the noise models trained on biological replicates. edgeR calls used a false discovery rate-adjusted p below 0.01 and a log2 fold-change threshold of 1. PCA with hierarchical clustering of max-normalized trajectories of the 1000 most abundant clonotypes was used as exploratory dynamics analysis. The CD4 or CD8 phenotype of responding clones was assigned using the separately sequenced CD4+ and CD8+ repertoires. The public reads were run again by TCRdb, first through fastp at Q25 and then through MiXCR, and only productive beta chains were kept. Merged by CDR3 protein, the rows form single entries marked with the most common genes and DNA. TCRdb, not the authors, supplied the V and J calls. The sample table shows hundreds of thousands of distinct CDR3 sequences, and roughly 13% are seen once. 22% of the sample belongs to the ten largest clones.

What the study reported, not specific to this receptor: Some responding clones were detected in pre-infection memory, which suggested that pre-existing cross-reactive memory T cells had joined the SARS-CoV-2 response. SARS-CoV-2 specificity of the second-wave clones peaking on day 37 was not confirmed. Contracting CD4+ clones were found mainly in CM and EM memory subsets, while CD8+ clones were enriched in EMRA. Clones that contracted from day 15 to 85 showed balanced CD4/CD8 phenotypes, whereas a second wave of clones that expanded from day 15 to 37 leaned towards CD4+. The study included only a couple of mild cases, and larger cohorts that include severe cases with pre-infection samples were judged to be necessary.

Sequencing used PBMCs or a T cell subset sorted from them (not recorded which). The chain employs TRBV20-1 and TRBJ2-7; the D gene is perhaps TRBD1, from 6 matching bases. The receptor's source is a man between 18 and 35 years old who had mild COVID-19 (a few samples of this study predate the infection). The sample titles of this study are shuffled in the database, so cell type and time point are left out; the donor was told from shared clones. The nucleotide sequence is TGCAGTGCTAGGGGGTTGTCGCAGGGGAACTACGAGCAGTACTTC. Its amino acids are CSARGLSQGNYEQYF.